These T cell receptor beta chains were read from a single sample in a study of blood T cells in healthy people across ages. TCRdb passed the 5' RACE reads through MiXCR, listing each CDR3 protein once. This sample has 700,000 or so distinct CDR3 sequences, with approximately 21% found just once. Input material: blood. The receptor source for this set is a man between 65 and 85 years old in good health. Both conserved end residues are trimmed from each CDR3. D genes are given only for firm matches.

D: -; J: TRBJ1-1; V: TRBV29-1; CDR3: SVEEGRTEAF
D: TRBD1; J: TRBJ2-2; V: TRBV5-1; CDR3: ASSKDQTGDTGELF
D: -; J: TRBJ1-1; V: TRBV30; CDR3: AWADAAGAF
D: -; J: TRBJ2-3; V: TRBV12-3/TRBV12-4; CDR3: ASNPWGKPDTQY
D: -; J: TRBJ2-4; V: TRBV7-9; CDR3: ASSPRQVFLAKNIQY
D: -; J: TRBJ2-1; V: TRBV20-1; CDR3: SAIIPSSYNEQF
D: TRBD2; J: TRBJ2-2; V: TRBV11-2; CDR3: ASSLDRVASGLGELF
D: -; J: TRBJ1-2; V: TRBV29-1; CDR3: SGGDSLRT
D: -; J: TRBJ2-1; V: TRBV6-6; CDR3: ASSRDMGNEQF
D: TRBD2; J: TRBJ2-3; V: TRBV3-1; CDR3: ASRPTSGEPDTQY
D: -; J: TRBJ2-3; V: TRBV10-3; CDR3: AIKPTTDTQY
D: -; J: TRBJ2-5; V: TRBV20-1; CDR3: SASWEETQY
D: -; J: TRBJ1-1; V: TRBV29-1; CDR3: SVDRGAEAF
D: -; J: TRBJ1-2; V: TRBV28; CDR3: AARDDANYGYT
D: -; J: TRBJ2-3; V: TRBV2; CDR3: ASSEIPASTDTQY
D: -; J: TRBJ2-1; V: TRBV5-1; CDR3: ASSLVVTSNEQF
D: -; J: TRBJ1-5; V: TRBV20-1; CDR3: SARDRVSQPQH
D: TRBD1; J: TRBJ1-4; V: TRBV28; CDR3: ATRRGTGGIEKLF
D: TRBD1; J: TRBJ1-4; V: TRBV12-3/TRBV12-4; CDR3: ASSFNAGQGGEKLF
D: -; J: TRBJ2-2; V: TRBV2; CDR3: ASSDWTDNTGELF
D: TRBD1; J: TRBJ2-1; V: TRBV5-1; CDR3: ASSLVIAGGDEQF
D: TRBD2; J: TRBJ2-5; V: TRBV27; CDR3: ASSYGGLAAGETQY
D: -; J: TRBJ2-5; V: TRBV7-8; CDR3: ASSPGVHYQETQY
D: TRBD2; J: TRBJ2-7; V: TRBV10-3; CDR3: AISDSGGAYEQY
D: TRBD2; J: TRBJ2-7; V: TRBV3-1; CDR3: ASSQVSSGSYEQY
D: -; J: TRBJ2-6; V: TRBV28; CDR3: ASNEGANVLT
D: -; J: TRBJ1-1; V: TRBV6-4; CDR3: ATSESRGYTEAF
D: -; J: TRBJ2-3; V: TRBV12-5; CDR3: ASGSAPDTQY
D: -; J: -; V: TRBV3-1; CDR3: ASSQESTPLGEQY
D: -; J: TRBJ1-2; V: TRBV12-3/TRBV12-4; CDR3: ASSFEWGYGYT
D: -; J: TRBJ2-3; V: TRBV5-6; CDR3: ASSLVLVIGRPDTQY
D: -; J: TRBJ1-2; V: TRBV29-1; CDR3: SVTGSYGYT
D: -; J: TRBJ2-2; V: TRBV15; CDR3: ATSRVDTGELF
D: -; J: TRBJ2-5; V: TRBV14; CDR3: ASSQGAGGEQY
D: -; J: TRBJ1-5; V: TRBV12-5; CDR3: ASGQHSKDQPQH
D: TRBD1; J: TRBJ2-4; V: TRBV18; CDR3: ASSIAQGATKNIQY
D: -; J: TRBJ2-1; V: TRBV27; CDR3: ASSSITRHEQF
D: -; J: TRBJ2-7; V: TRBV28; CDR3: AIHASGQGLEQY
D: -; J: TRBJ2-5; V: TRBV29-1; CDR3: SVERGETQY